The 21 T cell receptor beta chains below come from one sample, sequenced in a study of blood T cell repertoires in COVID-19. Repertoires were generated with immunoSEQ multiplex PCR, while TCRdb's copy carries only in-frame clones and drops some. The sample yields 350,000 or so clones, roughly 89% seen once. The sample taken for sequencing was peripheral blood. Receptors originate from a man aged 18 to 30 with active or convalescent COVID-19.

The rearrangement uses TRBV7-2 and TRBJ1-5; a weak D match, TRBD1 (6 bases). V lost 0 bases, J lost 5 bases, and 14 bases lay in between. There are 16 residues in the CDR3. The germline V gene has CDR1 SGHTA and CDR2 FQGNSA. The CDR3 DNA is TGTGCCAGCAGCTTAGCCGTACCGGCAGGGGATCAGCCCCAGCATTTT. It encodes CASSLAVPAGDQPQHF.

The V gene is TRBV6-2 or TRBV6-3, the J gene TRBJ2-7, with 10 bases matching TRBD2. The germline V gene encodes CDR1 MNHEY and CDR2 SVGEGT. V shed 5 bases and J 4 bases; nucleotides not matched to a gene: 8. The length of the CDR3 is 15 residues. The CDR3: CASSHVLAGVYEQYF. CDR3 nucleotide sequence: TGTGCCAGCAGTCACGTCCTAGCGGGAGTGTACGAGCAGTACTTC.

The chain carries TRBV28 and TRBJ1-1; unclear D gene. The CDR3 runs to 13 residues. Between the trimmed V and J ends, which lost 5 bases and 7 bases, there was a span of 14 bases. Germline lookup yields CDR1 MDHEN and CDR2 SYDVKM. CDR3 in DNA: TGTGCCAGCAGTAGAGGGAGCCGCGTTGAAGCTTTCTTT. Protein product: CASSRGSRVEAFF.

The chain has TRBV5-1 and TRBJ2-7; a weak D match, TRBD2 (5 bases). The V end lost 0 bases, the J end lost 3 bases, and 10 bases lay between the germline ends. This CDR3 region has 14 residues. The germline gives CDR1 SGHRS, CDR2 YFSETQ. DNA of the CDR3: TGCGCCAGCAGCTTGGAGACTACCCACTACGAGCAGTACTTC. This gives the protein CASSLETTHYEQYF.

V gene TRBV27 combines with J gene TRBJ2-1; a weak D match, TRBD1 (5 bases). Trimming cost V 6 bases and J 4 bases, with 7 bases left between them. Germline-derived CDR1 and CDR2 are MNHEY and SMNVEV (reference sequence). There are 12 residues in the CDR3. CDR3 protein: CASRQAYNEQFF. The CDR3 DNA follows: TGTGCCAGCAGACAGGCTTACAATGAGCAGTTCTTC.

This sequence joins TRBV24-1 and TRBJ2-5; possibly TRBD2 for D (7 bases). Germline V gene sequence: CDR1 KGHDR, CDR2 SFDVKD. The CDR3 consists of 14 residues. V gave up 3 bases and J gave up 5 bases, with 12 bases separating them. This CDR3 reads CATSDQGGVETQYF. The CDR3 DNA reads as TGTGCCACCAGTGATCAAGGGGGGGTGGAGACCCAGTACTTC.

This clone is labeled medium-sized. The gene calls are TRBV6-4 and TRBJ2-3; 12 nucleotides agree with TRBD2. The CDR3 contains 15 residues. V shed 0 bases, J shed 5 bases, and the junction held 0 bases outside the gene matches. Germline lookup yields CDR1 MRHNA and CDR2 SNTAGT. Here the CDR3 reads CASSDSTSGGDTQYF. Here the CDR3 DNA reads TGTGCCAGCAGTGACTCGACTAGCGGGGGAGATACGCAGTATTTT.

The J gene is TRBJ1-6, the V gene TRBV23-1, with TRBD1 identical over 8 bases. TRBV23-1 is an ORF, with its function uncertain. The CDR3 has 18 residues. V shed 0 bases, J shed 7 bases, and the junction held 11 bases outside the gene matches. CDR3 coding DNA: TGCGCCAGCAGTCAATCGATGGGACAGGTTAACCGGAATTCACCCCTCCACTTT. This encodes CASSQSMGQVNRNSPLHF.

The rearrangement joins TRBV29-1 to TRBJ1-2; the match to TRBD1 covers 7 bases. The CDR3 spans 15 residues. Germline V CDR1 and CDR2: SQVTM, ANQGSEA. The V and J ends lost 4 bases and 1 base, in that order; junction bases with no gene match: 9. The CDR3 sequence is CSVVVVGQINYGYTF. The CDR3 DNA is TGCAGCGTTGTTGTGGTGGGACAGATTAACTATGGCTACACCTTC.

V usage is TRBV5-6 and J usage is TRBJ2-2; D remains unclear. The CDR3 extends over 15 amino acids. The V and J ends lost 2 bases and 4 bases respectively, with 12 bases between them. In germline, CDR1 is SGHDT, CDR2 YYEEEE. The CDR3 loop reads CASSFWAGSTGELFF. CDR3 nucleotide sequence: TGTGCCAGCAGCTTCTGGGCAGGCTCCACCGGGGAGCTGTTTTTT. Supplemented by reference TRBV5-6 and TRBJ2-2, the full variable domain reads DAGVTQSPTHLIKTRGQQVTLRCSPKSGHDTVSWYQQALGQGPQFIFQYYEEEERQRGNFPDRFSGHQFPNYSSELNVNALLLGDSALYLCASSFWAGSTGELFFGEGSRLTVL.

This chain connects TRBV6-2 or TRBV6-3 to TRBJ1-1; D is possibly TRBD1 (5 bases). V lost 5 bases and J 3 bases, leaving 13 bases between the germline ends. Germline-derived CDR1 and CDR2 are MNHEY and SVGEGT. The length of the CDR3 is 14 residues. CDR3 nucleotides: TGTGCCAGCAGTCCCGGCGGCAGGGACACTGAAGCTTTCTTT. This codes for CASSPGGRDTEAFF.

The chain is built from TRBV27 and TRBJ1-1, with TRBD1 matching over 7 bases. The CDR3 is 15 residues long. Germline lookup yields CDR1 MNHEY and CDR2 SMNVEV (reference sequence). V lost 5 bases to trimming and J lost 3 bases; unmatched junction nucleotides: 9. The CDR3 loop is CASSLGGARYTEAFF. The CDR3 nucleotides read TGTGCCAGCAGTCTAGGGGGCGCCCGGTACACTGAAGCTTTCTTT.

The V and J genes are TRBV12-5 and TRBJ1-4; the D gene is possibly TRBD1 (5 bases). This CDR3 spans 17 amino acids. V was cut by 2 bases and J by 7 bases, with 20 bases left in between. In germline, CDR1 is LGHNT, CDR2 FRNRAP. The CDR3: CASGLHPGEVLGEKLFF. CDR3 nucleotides: TGTGCTAGTGGTTTGCATCCGGGGGAAGTTTTGGGTGAAAAACTGTTTTTT.

V gene TRBV14 combines with J gene TRBJ1-1; the match to TRBD1 covers 7 bases. There are 12 residues in the CDR3. CDR1 is SGHDN, CDR2 FVKESK, per germline. V shed 3 bases and J 7 bases; nucleotides not matched to a gene: 2. As DNA, the CDR3 is TGTGCCAGCAGCCACAGGGACAGTGAAGCTTTCTTT. Amino acids: CASSHRDSEAFF.

The gene calls are TRBV5-6 and TRBJ2-1; 13 bases align to TRBD2. Germline CDR1 reads SGHDT; CDR2 reads YYEEEE. V lost 5 bases to trimming and J lost 6 bases; unmatched junction nucleotides: 5. The CDR3 consists of 15 residues. The CDR3 region is CASRLAGGTGNEQFF. The DNA for the CDR3 is TGTGCCAGCAGACTAGCGGGAGGGACGGGCAATGAGCAGTTCTTC.

The gene calls are TRBV4-1 and TRBJ2-5, with 7 bases aligning to TRBD1. The V gene's germline CDR1 is MGHRA and CDR2 YSYEKL. The CDR3 loop spans 20 amino acids. V dropped 3 bases and J dropped 5; count of bases not matched to a gene: 24. CDR3 region: CASSQETQVGTVRSWETQYF. CDR3 in DNA: TGCGCCAGCAGCCAGGAAACCCAGGTTGGGACAGTCAGGTCGTGGGAGACCCAGTACTTC.

V usage is TRBV19 and J usage is TRBJ2-1, with 11 bases that match TRBD2. The CDR3 consists of 17 residues. Trimming removed 5 bases from V and 4 bases from J; junction bases left unmatched: 10. The germline V gene encodes CDR1 LNHDA and CDR2 SQIVND (reference sequence). CDR3: CASSESGTSGMYNEQFF. The CDR3, as DNA: TGTGCCAGTAGTGAATCCGGGACTAGCGGAATGTACAATGAGCAGTTCTTC.

The V gene is TRBV7-9, the J gene TRBJ1-2; no clear D gene. Germline-derived CDR1 and CDR2 are SEHNR and FQNEAQ (reference sequence). CDR3 size: 18 residues. Trimming left V 0 bases short and J 3 bases short, with 20 bases between. CDR3 DNA sequence: TGTGCCAGCAGCTTAGCGCGATCAGGCGTAGAAGGTGACTATGGCTACACCTTC. It encodes CASSLARSGVEGDYGYTF.

This chain uses TRBV5-6 with TRBJ2-2; 11 bases are shared with TRBD1. Germline lookup yields CDR1 SGHDT and CDR2 YYEEEE. CDR3 length equals 15 residues. The J segment lost 6 bases and the V segment lost 4 bases, leaving 5 bases of the junction unmatched. The CDR3 protein is CASSPDRGLAGELFF. As DNA, the CDR3 is TGTGCCAGCAGCCCGGACAGGGGGCTCGCCGGGGAGCTGTTTTTT.

The V and J genes are TRBV3-1 (or the pseudogene TRBV3-2) and TRBJ2-1, with a tentative D call TRBD1 (5 bases). The CDR3 runs to 16 residues. From germline, CDR1 is LGHDT and CDR2 YNNKEL (reference sequence). Trimming took 0 bases from V and 6 from J, leaving 15 bases between them. The CDR3 DNA reads as TGTGCCAGCAGCCAAGATAAGGGGTTATTAGGCAATGAGCAGTTCTTC. Translated, it gives CASSQDKGLLGNEQFF.

The genes are TRBV27 and TRBJ1-2, with 11 bases fitting TRBD1. V trimming: 5 bases; J trimming: 4 bases; junction bases outside the gene matches: 9. Per germline, CDR1 MNHEY and CDR2 SMNVEV (reference sequence). There are 16 residues in the CDR3. Here the CDR3 reads CASSTQRTGGVYGYTF. CDR3 nucleotide sequence: TGTGCCAGCAGTACCCAGAGGACAGGGGGCGTCTATGGCTACACCTTC.